This TCR beta chain was sequenced during a study of cytomegalovirus exposure and HLA in healthy donors. Findings and limits, study-wide: The authors listed 150 or so TCR beta chains as cytomegalovirus-associated. In a later analysis, across HLA loci, associated TCR counts were highest for DRB1, lowest for HLA-C.

Notes on this clone: Antigen: not known.

Primers for the PCR totalled 60 Vbeta and 13 Jbeta. Method: immunoSEQ multiplex PCR; TCRdb's copy keeps in-frame clones and lacks some. The table shows fewer than 250,000 clones, with about three quarters occurring only once. The V end lost 1 base, the J end lost 0 bases, and 10 bases lay between the germline ends. The CDR3 covers 16 residues. Germline-derived CDR1 and CDR2 are SGHVS and FQNEAQ. Sequencing used PBMCs. The clonotype was recovered from a man younger than 35 in good health and CMV-seronegative. The V and J genes are TRBV7-8 and TRBJ2-4; D is possibly TRBD2 (6 bases). The CDR3 sequence is CASSLGPGEAKNIQYF. CDR3 sequence (DNA): TGTGCCAGCAGCTTAGGTCCGGGGGAAGCCAAAAACATTCAGTACTTC.